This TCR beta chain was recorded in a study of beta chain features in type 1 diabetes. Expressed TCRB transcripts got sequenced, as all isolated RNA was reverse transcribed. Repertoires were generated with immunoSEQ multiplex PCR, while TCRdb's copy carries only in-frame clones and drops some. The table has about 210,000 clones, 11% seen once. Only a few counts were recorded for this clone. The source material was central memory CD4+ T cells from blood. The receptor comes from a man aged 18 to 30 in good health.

As DNA, the CDR3 is TGTGCCTGGAGTGTATCGGTCTACGAGCAGTACTTC. This codes for CAWSVSVYEQYF. The chain has TRBV30 and TRBJ2-5; D unclear. The DNA end is a closer match to TRBJ2-7, so the J assignment may be wrong. CDR1 and CDR2 (germline): GTSNPN, SVGIG (reference sequence). The CDR3 consists of 12 residues.